This T cell receptor (beta chain) was found in a study of blood T cell repertoires in COVID-19. Study overall: PBMCs, B-cell-depleted T cells, or T cells were the source of the cDNA or gDNA that made up the material.

This CDR3 has 16 residues. V shed 0 bases, J shed 5 bases, and the junction held 9 bases outside the gene matches. Per the germline V gene, CDR1 is SGHRS and CDR2 is YFSETQ. Profiled with immunoSEQ multiplex PCR; TCRdb holds only in-frame clones, not every one. The sample carries about 130,000 clones, roughly 83% recorded once. The Seattle patients joined while their infection was active and were tracked longitudinally afterward. The sequence was collected from a woman aged 70-85 years with COVID-19, enrolled during active disease. Sample: peripheral blood. The chain joins TRBV5-1 to TRBJ2-7, with TRBD2 identical over 9 bases. This CDR3 is CASSLASGARVDEQYF. Written as DNA, the CDR3 is TGCGCCAGCAGCTTGGCTAGCGGGGCGCGGGTCGACGAGCAGTACTTC.